Below, one T cell receptor (beta chain) is given with its context. The target antigen is unknown. This entry belongs to a study of STAT5B mutations in CD4+ large granular lymphocyte leukemia. Study conclusions and caveats: Without HLA matching, higher CD4+ than CD8+ T-LGLL clonality could reflect small sample size. Main leukemic clonotypes were patient-specific, but approximately 25% appeared at low frequency elsewhere.

This CDR3 region has 12 residues. Trimming took 5 bases from V and 6 from J, leaving 10 bases between them. Germline V gene sequence: CDR1 LNHDA, CDR2 SQIVND (reference sequence). Under the authors' procedure: A productive frequency of 2.59 x 10-5 was the lowest detectable. TCRdb's copy holds only in-frame clones and misses some; the assay was immunoSEQ multiplex PCR. Clone size and the V and J calls come from that table; the DNA yielded D and trimming. Found here are 30,000 or so clones, less than 90% of them singletons; the top ten hold around 0.41%. The rearrangement links TRBV19 to TRBJ1-2; D gene uncertain. Sequenced sample: CD4+ T cells from blood buffy coats. The clonotype originates from a human donor in good health. The CDR3 loop is CASSAVGNGYTF. The CDR3 nucleotides read TGTGCCAGTAGTGCCGTTGGCAATGGCTACACCTTC.